Below, one TCR beta chain is given with its context. The specificity of this receptor is unknown. Per-base quality was not reported, and no clone a single base away is much larger than it. Other nucleotide sequences in the sample specify the same CDR3. The donors were healthy, HIV-negative adults who had no recently reported acute infections or vaccinations. Every donor was a Caucasian adult residing in Nashville, Tennessee, USA. CD4+ T cells were enriched by magnetic negative selection, after which naive cells were positively selected on CD45RA and the negative fraction was taken as the memory subset. Blood was obtained by leukapheresis, after which PBMCs were separated by Ficoll-Histopaque density gradient centrifugation and cryopreserved in liquid nitrogen vapor phase. Purity and quantity of every magnetically sorted T cell population were checked by analytical flow cytometry. Genomic DNA was isolated from every sorted fraction and measured by UV absorbance on a Nanodrop 2000c.

This sample is drawn from a study of shared clonotypes between healthy human individuals (dated by TCRdb to about 2020). Regarding the study in general: A couple of women and a few men aged 18 to 49 years were included in the cohort. For each donor, CD4 naive and CD4 memory were each run on three plates, CD8 naive on two plates, and CD8 memory on one plate. To estimate repertoire size and how much clonotype sharing occurs between individuals, the study deeply sequenced the blood TCR repertoires of about 5 healthy adults. Different laboratories and diverse techniques were used to prepare libraries and sequence TCR repertoires, to increase sequencing depth and limit assay-specific biases. Between about 0.9 and 9 billion PBMCs per donor were obtained by leukapheresis. Results and caveats for the whole study, not just this receptor: Naive subsets generally had larger estimated clonotype richness than memory subsets did. The small number of donors limited the genetic and exposure-history diversity represented. Pairwise subsampling indicated that sequencing depth was expected to affect the degree of clonotype sharing among donors. Clonotypes shared by all four sorted-subset donors showed higher generation probabilities than non-shared clonotypes. Only blood was sampled, and tissue TCR repertoires likely differ from those in blood. Across a handful of donors, approximately 5% of naive CD4, approximately 3.6% of naive CD8, about 2.3% of memory CD4, and approximately 0.42% of memory CD8 clonotypes were shared. Even with the large sequencing depth, rarefaction of the sorted-subset datasets indicated that sequencing was incomplete.

TCR CDR3 regions were amplified from genomic DNA by multiplex PCR using the deep immunoSEQ assay. Extracted genomic DNA from each cell subset was spread evenly across all wells of several immunoSEQ 96-well plates, with each plate serving as a replicate. For sorted subsets, around 200 ng genomic DNA, equal to tens of thousands of T cell genomes, was loaded into each replicate PCR. Purified libraries were quantified with a Qubit 3.0 fluorometer, sized on a Bioanalyzer 2100, and re-quantified with the KAPA Library Quantification kit. Every immunoSEQ 96-well plate was sequenced on a dedicated single-read 150-cycle Illumina NextSeq 550 flow cell. The original pipeline was this. Because the immunoSEQ output held only junctional sequences and lacked quality scores, the filtering could not match the filtering applied to full-length reads. To assign V/J genes and CDR3, sequences were annotated using PyIR, a Python wrapper for IgBLAST v1.9, with IMGT germline references. Any read was removed if the V/J assignment was weak (E-value above 1e-6), the CDR3 was missing, or the read contained stop codons, out-of-frame junctions, or ambiguous translated residues. V3J clonotypes were defined as sequences sharing the same inferred V gene, J gene, and CDR3 amino acid sequence. Percentage overlap between repertoires was computed as shared unique clonotypes divided by the size of the smaller repertoire. Richness of each repertoire was evaluated using RTK rarefaction, the Chao1 estimator, and Recon v2.1 estimates of unobserved clonotypes. For all TCRbeta clonotypes obtained by the gDNA method from four donors, generation probabilities were computed with OLGA. The clones in this table, taken by TCRdb from immuneACCESS, are in-frame only. Not every clone is retained; where verified, under half of the shortfall comes from an unresolved V gene, and the cause of the rest is unknown. Clone size and V and J calls were adopted from that table, with D and trimming inferred from the DNA. The sample data list about 960,000 clones, and around three quarters of these were observed just once. 1.5% of the sample belongs to the ten largest clones.

Relative to germline, V is 4 bases shorter and J is 0 bases shorter, with 13 bases between their ends. The CDR3, from cysteine to phenylalanine, totals 16 residues. The kept DNA is CDR3 alone, 48 bases in frame from the first base. Via the germline V gene, CDR1 is SGHTA and CDR2 FQGNSA. Recombination linked TRBV7-2 to TRBJ1-3; the D gene identity is not certain. Sample: memory CD4+ T cells sorted from blood. What this sample's cell subset or site label stands for: CD45RA-negative fraction. The receptor's source is a man between 18 and 35 years old in good health. The CDR3 has the sequence CASSSRPGSSGNTIYF. The DNA sequence is TGTGCCAGCAGCTCCAGGCCGGGGAGCTCTGGAAACACCATATATTTT.